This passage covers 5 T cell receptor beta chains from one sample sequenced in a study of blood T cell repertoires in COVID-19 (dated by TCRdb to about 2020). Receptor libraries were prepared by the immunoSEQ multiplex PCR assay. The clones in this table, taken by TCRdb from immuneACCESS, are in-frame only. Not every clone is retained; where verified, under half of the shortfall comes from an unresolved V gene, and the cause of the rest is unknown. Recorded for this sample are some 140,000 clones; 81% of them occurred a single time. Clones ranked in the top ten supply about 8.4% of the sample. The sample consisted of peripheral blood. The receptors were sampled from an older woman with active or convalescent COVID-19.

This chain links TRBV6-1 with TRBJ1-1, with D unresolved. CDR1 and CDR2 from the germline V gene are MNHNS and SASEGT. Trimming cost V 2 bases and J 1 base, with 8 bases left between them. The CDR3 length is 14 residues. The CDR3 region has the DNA TGTGCCAGCAGTGAATATCACAAGAACACTGAAGCTTTCTTT. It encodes CASSEYHKNTEAFF.

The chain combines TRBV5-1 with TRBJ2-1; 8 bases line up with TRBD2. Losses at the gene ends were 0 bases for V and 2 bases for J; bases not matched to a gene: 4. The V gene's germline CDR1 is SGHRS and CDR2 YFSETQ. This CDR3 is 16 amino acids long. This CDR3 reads CASSLGAGGAYNEQFF. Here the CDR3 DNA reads TGCGCCAGCAGCTTGGGTGCGGGGGGTGCCTACAATGAGCAGTTCTTC.

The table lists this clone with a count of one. The DNA for the CDR3 is TGCGCCAGCAGCTTGGAAGCAGGGGCTTCAGATACGCAGTATTTT. It yields the protein CASSLEAGASDTQYF. The chain has TRBV5-1 and TRBJ2-3, with D possibly being TRBD1 (6 bases). Trimming shortened V by 0 bases and J by 4 bases, and 12 bases separated the two germline ends. There are 15 residues in the CDR3. The germline CDR1 and CDR2 sequences are SGHRS and YFSETQ.

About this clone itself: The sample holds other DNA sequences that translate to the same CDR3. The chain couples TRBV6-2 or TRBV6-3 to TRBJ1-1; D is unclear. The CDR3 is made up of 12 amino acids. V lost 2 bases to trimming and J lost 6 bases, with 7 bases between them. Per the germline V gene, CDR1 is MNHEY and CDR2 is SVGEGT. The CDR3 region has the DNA TGTGCCAGCAGTTACCGCGGTCCTGAAGCTTTCTTT. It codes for CASSYRGPEAFF.

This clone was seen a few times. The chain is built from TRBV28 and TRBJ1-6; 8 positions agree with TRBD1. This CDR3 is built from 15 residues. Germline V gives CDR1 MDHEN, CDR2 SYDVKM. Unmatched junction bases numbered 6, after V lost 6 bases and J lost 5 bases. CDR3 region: CASRTRDRHNSPLHF. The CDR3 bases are TGTGCCAGCAGAACCCGGGACAGGCATAATTCACCCCTCCACTTT.